Below are 16 T cell receptor beta chains sequenced from a single sample in a study of tumor-infiltrating lymphocytes in primary liver carcinoma. Constant-region priming of around 500 ng total RNA yielded TCR beta cDNA. Generation of the TCR beta libraries relied on three nested multiplex PCR rounds using slightly modified ARM-PCR. In the first two PCR rounds, TRBV1-TRBV30 forward primers were paired with a C-beta reverse primer, and each round lasted nine to ten cycles. TCRdb redid the calling of the multiplex PCR reads with MiXCR, one entry per CDR3 protein. This sample carries 55,000 or so distinct CDR3 sequences, roughly 70% of them seen once, and the ten largest clones take roughly three fifths. Without any cell sorting, roughly 20-33 mg of bulk tissue yielded co-extracted RNA and DNA. The sequenced material came from liver tumor tissue from sampling region 2. Subset noted: tumor region T2, inferior pole. These receptors were obtained from a man aged 40-49 years with primary liver carcinoma and hepatitis B virus infection.

Notes on this clonotype: A read error may produce the germline difference seen at one junction end. V gene TRBV11-2 combines with J gene TRBJ2-3; possibly TRBD2 for D (5 bases). The V gene's germline CDR1 is SGHAT and CDR2 FQNNGV. The CDR3 runs 14 residues. The CDR3 loop reads CASSFGRFSEKSTF. In nucleotides, the CDR3 is TGTGCCAGCAGCTTCGGTAGGTTTAGCGAAAAATCAACTTTT.

The chain uses TRBV6-1 and TRBJ2-2; TRBD2 is a possible D gene (5 bases). The CDR3 loop spans 15 amino acids. Germline assignment: CDR1 MNHNS and CDR2 SASEGT. The V end was cut by 1 base, the J end by 17 bases, with 23 bases between. The CDR3 loop is CASSEGWWLAGEIFF. The CDR3 coding sequence is TGTGCCAGCAGTGAAGGGTGGTGGCTCGCCGGGGAGATATTTTTT.

Note on this clonotype: The CDR3 does not end in the conserved phenylalanine or tryptophan, so this is likely a read error. The chain's CDR3 is CANSLDPVPRIQYI. In DNA, the CDR3 is TGTGCCAACAGCTTAGACCCGGTCCCAAGGATTCAGTACATC. This chain joins TRBV11-2 and TRBJ2-4, with D uncertain. The germline gives CDR1 SGHAT, CDR2 FQNNGV. The CDR3 totals 14 residues.

This clonotype was seen only a few times. The chain joins TRBV20-1 to TRBJ1-6; 11 bases map to TRBD1. The trim removed 1 base at V and 6 bases at J, leaving 8 bases unmatched. CDR1 and CDR2 from the germline V gene are DFQATT and SNEGSKA (reference sequence). This CDR3 comprises 17 residues. The CDR3 nucleotides are TGCAGTGCTAGAGTCCTCGGGGACAGGGGGTTTAATTCACCCCTCCACTTT. Protein: CSARVLGDRGFNSPLHF.

As regards this clonotype: The junction departs from germline at one end; a sequencing error may be responsible. V gene TRBV6-2 or TRBV6-3 combines with J gene TRBJ1-1, with D uncertain. In germline, CDR1 is MNHEY, CDR2 SVGEGT. The CDR3 covers 14 residues. CDR3 amino acids: CASSYWLGCTETFF. CDR3 in DNA: TGTGCCAGCAGTTACTGGTTGGGCTGCACTGAAACTTTCTTT.

This clonotype was observed once. The CDR3 loop is CASCRVADQPQHF. The CDR3 DNA reads as TGTGCCTCCTGTCGGGTGGCCGATCAGCCCCAGCATTTT. J is TRBJ1-5 and V is TRBV28; no clear D gene. Looked up from germline, CDR1 is MDHEN and CDR2 is SYDVKM. The CDR3 consists of 13 residues. V was pared by 11 bases and J by 5 bases, with 16 bases between.

Comments on this clonotype: One end of the junction varies from germline; a read error may be responsible. The chain combines TRBV10-3 with TRBJ2-3; TRBD2 matches at 8 bases. The CDR3 extends over 18 amino acids. Germline V gene lookup returns CDR1 ENHRY and CDR2 SYGVKD. The CDR3 loop reads CAISEPLRQAGATDTRYF. In nucleotides, the CDR3 is TGTGCCATCAGTGAACCCCTCCGACAAGCGGGAGCCACAGATACGCGGTATTTT.

With regard to this clonotype: This is likely a read error, given that the CDR3 carries no conserved phenylalanine or tryptophan at its end. The chain employs TRBV4-1 and TRBJ1-5; D uncertain. CDR1 is MGHRA and CDR2 is YSYEKL in the germline V gene. Trimming removed 3 bases at V and 7 bases at J, with 19 bases between. The CDR3 loop spans 16 amino acids. This chain's CDR3 is CASSQIFSGVFQPQHP. The CDR3 DNA reads TGCGCCAGCAGCCAGATATTTTCAGGCGTTTTCCAGCCCCAGCATCCT.

Remarks on this clonotype: At one of its ends the junction is not consistent with the germline gene, which may arise from a read error. The J gene is TRBJ2-1, the V gene TRBV11-2; a possible D gene is TRBD2 (5 bases). This CDR3 region has 16 residues. Germline V lookup: CDR1 SGHAT, CDR2 FQNNGV. The CDR3 bases are TGTGCCAGCATCTTAGAGTTCCTAGCTGGAATGAATGAGCAGTTCTTC. Translated: CASILEFLAGMNEQFF.

A word on this clonotype: An end of the junction does not agree with germline; a read error may underlie this. The chain joins TRBV11-2 to TRBJ2-7; D is possibly TRBD2 (5 bases). The CDR3 length is 14 residues. The germline gives CDR1 SGHAT, CDR2 FQNNGV. This CDR3 reads CASTLDLGRWEQNF. CDR3 bases: TGTGCCAGCACCTTAGATCTTGGTAGATGGGAGCAGAACTTC.

V gene TRBV29-1 combines with J gene TRBJ2-7; maybe TRBD2 (5 bases). Trimming took 7 bases from V and 7 from J, leaving 17 bases between them. CDR3 size: 12 residues. Per the germline V gene, CDR1 is SQVTM and CDR2 is ANQGSEA. The DNA of the CDR3 is TGCAGCGGGAGATCGGGATCTGGGGAGCAGTACTTC. Protein product: CSGRSGSGEQYF.

A word on this clonotype: The junction does not match germline at one end; this may be a read error. The chain combines TRBV6-6 with TRBJ2-1, with D perhaps being TRBD1 or TRBD2 (5 bases each). Germline V gene sequence: CDR1 MNHNY, CDR2 SVGAGI (reference sequence). The length of the CDR3 is 14 residues. The CDR3 here is CTSSYNGAYYEQFF. The CDR3 DNA is TGTACCAGCAGTTATAACGGGGCCTACTATGAGCAGTTCTTC.

This chain links TRBV29-1 with TRBJ2-7; weak D call: TRBD1 (5 bases). V lost 6 bases to trimming and J lost 3 bases, with 9 bases between them. The CDR3 is made up of 11 amino acids. Looked up from germline, CDR1 is SQVTM and CDR2 is ANQGSEA. The DNA of the CDR3 is TGCAGCGTCCACGACAGCTACGAGCAGTACTTC. Amino acids: CSVHDSYEQYF.

This rearrangement joins TRBV29-1 to TRBJ2-3; tentative D call: TRBD2 (5 bases). The CDR3 totals 12 residues. Germline V lookup: CDR1 SQVTM, CDR2 ANQGSEA. With 3 bases removed from V and 3 bases from J, the gap between germline ends came to 7 bases. CDR3 DNA: TGCAGCGTTGATACGGGGACAGATACGCAGTATTTT. Translating gives CSVDTGTDTQYF.

This chain links TRBV6-1 with TRBJ2-1; TRBD2 is a possible D gene (6 bases). V was pared by 6 bases and J by 10 bases, with 28 bases between. There are 17 residues in the CDR3. Germline values: CDR1 MNHNS, CDR2 SASEGT. The CDR3 sequence is CASSERPLRGLTREQFF. The DNA for the CDR3 is TGTGCCAGCAGCGAACGACCTTTAAGAGGACTAACAAGGGAGCAGTTCTTC.

This clonotype was recorded at least ten times. The chain uses TRBV28 and TRBJ1-1, with D possibly being TRBD1 (6 bases). V was clipped by 10 bases and J by 2 bases, with 14 bases between them. The CDR3 loop spans 13 amino acids. CDR1 and CDR2 from the germline V gene are MDHEN and SYDVKM. CDR3 protein: CATLNRANTEAFF. Here the CDR3 DNA reads TGTGCCACCCTGAACAGGGCAAACACTGAAGCTTTCTTT.